Below are 29 T cell receptor beta chains sequenced from a single sample in a study of T cells in Graves' hyperthyroidism and ophthalmopathy. Researchers took RNA transcripts and amplified the TCR beta CDR3 regions from them. First-round RT-PCR targeting the TCR CDR3 was performed with the HTBI primer set. MiXCR, run by TCRdb on the multiplex PCR reads, gives a single entry per CDR3 protein. The profile shows 200,000 to 300,000 distinct CDR3 sequences, 16% of them singletons. The sample taken for sequencing was blood. All receptors derive from a woman aged 18-29 years with Graves' ophthalmopathy.

This clonotype was detected ten times or more. This CDR3 reads CASSLVVSEFSYNEQFF. CDR3 DNA: TGTGCCAGCAGCTTAGTAGTTAGCGAATTCTCCTACAATGAGCAGTTCTTC. The gene calls are TRBV7-8 and TRBJ2-1; D is possibly TRBD2 (5 bases). Germline CDR1 and CDR2: SGHVS and FQNEAQ. V lost 1 base and J lost 0, with 13 bases in between. The CDR3 is 17 residues long.

This clonotype was observed many times. This chain joins TRBV4-1 and TRBJ2-1; the match to TRBD1 covers 7 bases. This CDR3 region has 17 residues. The junction had 9 bases not matched to a gene; V was cut back by 4 bases and J by 0 bases. The V gene's germline CDR1 is MGHRA and CDR2 YSYEKL. CDR3 nucleotide sequence: TGCGCCAGCAGCCTGCGTCCCGGGACAGCCTCCTACAATGAGCAGTTCTTC. Translation: CASSLRPGTASYNEQFF.

There are many counts of this clonotype. The V gene is TRBV25-1, the J gene TRBJ2-5, with 8 bases lining up with TRBD2. J lost 2 bases, V lost 6 bases, and 8 bases had no gene match. Germline loops: CDR1 MGHDK, CDR2 SYGVNS. The CDR3 spans 15 residues. The CDR3: CASSGAGGGQETQYF. CDR3 coding DNA: TGTGCCAGCAGCGGGGCGGGCGGGGGGCAAGAGACCCAGTACTTC. Variable domain in full (rest from reference TRBV25-1 and TRBJ2-5): EADIYQTPRYLVIGTGKKITLECSQTMGHDKMYWYQQDPGMELHLIHYSYGVNSTEKGDLSSESTVSRIRTEHFPLTLESARPSHTSQYLCASSGAGGGQETQYFGPGTRLLVL.

The V and J genes are TRBV6-1 and TRBJ1-5; 10 bases map to TRBD1. V lost 2 bases, J lost 7 bases, and 8 bases stayed unmatched. The CDR3 has 16 amino acids. From germline, CDR1 is MNHNS and CDR2 SASEGT. The CDR3 DNA sequence: TGTGCCAGCAGTGAACGGACAGGGGGAAGTCGGCAGCCCCAGCATTTT. Protein: CASSERTGGSRQPQHF.

Ten or more counts support this clonotype. This sequence joins TRBV5-1 and TRBJ2-3, with 10 bases that match TRBD2. The CDR3 loop spans 17 amino acids. The V segment lost 0 bases and the J segment 4 bases; nucleotides outside the gene matches: 8. Per germline, CDR1 SGHRS and CDR2 YFSETQ. DNA for the CDR3: TGCGCCAGCAGCTTGGCTTCTAGCGGGGGTTGGGCAGATACGCAGTATTTT. Its translation: CASSLASSGGWADTQYF.

Ten or more counts support this clonotype. This chain uses TRBV5-5 with TRBJ2-5; 8 nucleotides agree with TRBD1. Unmatched junction bases numbered 3, after V lost 4 bases and J lost 1 base. CDR1 SGHKS and CDR2 YYEKEE come from the germline V gene (reference sequence). CDR3 length equals 14 residues. The DNA of the CDR3 is TGTGCCAGCAGCCGGACAGGGCCCCAAGAGACCCAGTACTTC. It encodes CASSRTGPQETQYF. Full variable domain (outside the CDR3, taken from reference TRBV5-5 and TRBJ2-5): DAGVTQSPTHLIKTRGQQVTLRCSPISGHKSVSWYQQVLGQGPQFIFQYYEKEERGRGNFPDRFSARQFPNYSSELNVNALLLGDSALYLCASSRTGPQETQYFGPGTRLLVL.

This chain uses TRBV12-3 or TRBV12-4 with TRBJ2-5; 15 bases fit TRBD2. This CDR3 contains 16 residues. V was clipped by 5 bases and J by 4 bases; unmatched bases: 5. The CDR3 bases are TGTGCCAGCAGTCCAGGACTAGCGGGGGGGTCAGAGACCCAGTACTTC. It specifies CASSPGLAGGSETQYF.

V and J are TRBV30 and TRBJ2-1, with 8 bases matching TRBD2. V gave up 3 bases and J gave up 8 bases; unmatched junction bases: 3. Germline V gene lookup returns CDR1 GTSNPN and CDR2 SVGIG (reference sequence). This CDR3 comprises 12 residues. CDR3 bases: TGTGCCTGGAGGGGCGGGAGGTATGAGCAGTTCTTC. As protein: CAWRGGRYEQFF.

The chain carries TRBV27 and TRBJ2-1; TRBD2 aligns across 14 bases. Germline CDR1 reads MNHEY; CDR2 reads SMNVEV (reference sequence). The V gene end was trimmed by 6 bases and the J gene end by 4 bases; junction bases not matched to a gene: 5. This CDR3 has 16 amino acids. CDR3 sequence: CASSPGTSGRYNEQFF. CDR3 DNA: TGTGCCAGCAGCCCGGGGACTAGCGGGAGATACAATGAGCAGTTCTTC.

This clonotype was counted at least ten times. CDR3 residues: CSASDLGAGYTF. The CDR3, as DNA: TGCAGTGCTAGCGATCTCGGGGCGGGCTACACCTTC. This chain connects TRBV20-1 to TRBJ1-2; the D gene is possibly TRBD1 (5 bases). The CDR3 loop spans 12 amino acids. Trimming shortened V by 3 bases and J by 8 bases, and 13 bases separated the two germline ends. Per the germline V gene, CDR1 is DFQATT and CDR2 is SNEGSKA (reference sequence).

This clonotype was picked up many times. This chain joins TRBV10-1 and TRBJ2-2; D possibly corresponds to TRBD2 (6 bases). V was cut by 2 bases and J by 5 bases, with 12 bases left in between. From germline, CDR1 is WNHNN and CDR2 SYGVQD (reference sequence). This CDR3 has 15 residues. CDR3 DNA sequence: TGCGCCAGCAGTGAGCGGGAGCCAGGAACCGGGGAGCTGTTTTTT. It is translated as CASSEREPGTGELFF.

This clonotype was counted only a few times. This chain connects TRBV4-2 to TRBJ1-4; 9 bases map to TRBD1. V lost 4 bases and J lost 7; bases outside the gene matches: 7. The CDR3 is 15 residues long. Germline CDR1 is LGHNA and CDR2 is YNFKEQ. The CDR3 loop reads CASSLDRGKGEKLFF. CDR3 DNA sequence: TGTGCCAGCAGCCTAGACAGGGGGAAAGGTGAAAAACTGTTTTTT.

This clonotype was detected many times. The chain has TRBV18 and TRBJ2-4, with D tentatively TRBD1 (5 bases). Germline V gives CDR1 KGHSH, CDR2 LQKENI. The length of the CDR3 is 17 residues. V shed 0 bases and J shed 0 bases, with 12 bases lying between them. CDR3 sequence (DNA): TGTGCCAGCTCACCACCTATACAGGCGCTAGCCAAAAACATTCAGTACTTC. This codes for CASSPPIQALAKNIQYF.

The chain is built from TRBV19 and TRBJ1-2; TRBD1 is a possible D gene (6 bases). V was pared by 4 bases and J by 2 bases, with 11 bases between. The CDR3 totals 14 residues. Germline V gene lookup returns CDR1 LNHDA and CDR2 SQIVND (reference sequence). For the CDR3, the DNA is TGTGCCAGTAGTACACAGGGTATGAACTATGGCTACACCTTC. Amino acid sequence: CASSTQGMNYGYTF.

This clonotype came up a few times. V is TRBV19 and J is TRBJ2-2, with TRBD1 matching 9 bases. The CDR3 contains 15 residues. J gave up 7 bases and V 3 bases, and 6 bases lay outside the gene matches. Per the germline V gene, CDR1 is LNHDA and CDR2 is SQIVND (reference sequence). The CDR3 coding sequence is TGTGCCAGTAGTATTGCACAGGGGGCCAGCGGGGAGCTGTTTTTT. As protein: CASSIAQGASGELFF.

This clonotype was picked up many times. The rearrangement joins TRBV30 to TRBJ2-3; 7 nucleotides match TRBD2. This CDR3 comprises 14 residues. The V segment lost 5 bases and the J segment 0 bases; nucleotides outside the gene matches: 5. Germline assignment: CDR1 GTSNPN and CDR2 SVGIG (reference sequence). As DNA, the CDR3 is TGTGCCTGGGCCTATAGCGGGAGCACAGATACGCAGTATTTT. Protein: CAWAYSGSTDTQYF.

A few counts support this clonotype. This sequence joins TRBV18 and TRBJ2-6; TRBD1 matches at 7 bases. From germline, CDR1 is KGHSH and CDR2 LQKENI. V lost 1 base and J lost 3; bases outside the gene matches: 6. The CDR3 is 17 residues long. The CDR3 DNA is TGTGCCAGCTCACCACGAAACAGGGGTGGTGGGGCCAACGTCCTGACTTTC. The encoded protein is CASSPRNRGGGANVLTF.

This clonotype was seen at least ten times. This sequence joins TRBV18 and TRBJ2-5; 11 bases map to TRBD2. Looked up from germline, CDR1 is KGHSH and CDR2 is LQKENI. After removal of 3 bases from V and 2 bases from J, the junction contained 5 bases not matched to a gene. The CDR3 runs to 16 residues. CDR3 loop: CASSPPGLAAQETQYF. In DNA form, the CDR3 reads TGTGCCAGCTCACCCCCGGGACTAGCGGCGCAAGAGACCCAGTACTTC.

This clonotype came up many times. V is TRBV20-1 and J is TRBJ2-5, with a weak D call TRBD1 (5 bases). Trimming removed 3 bases from V and 4 bases from J, with 18 bases in between. The CDR3 has 15 residues. The V gene's germline CDR1 is DFQATT and CDR2 SNEGSKA (reference sequence). CDR3 DNA: TGCAGTGCTAGTGTAGACTCCTGGGGCCCAGAGACCCAGTACTTC. Translation: CSASVDSWGPETQYF.

This clonotype occurred a few times. Since a much larger clone is just one base distant, this may be a read error. V and J are TRBV7-3 and TRBJ1-1, with D unresolved. The CDR3 consists of 15 residues. Germline loops: CDR1 SGHTA, CDR2 FQGTGA. Here the CDR3 DNA reads TGTGCCAACAGCTTAACCAGGCGGTTGAGCACTGAAGCTTTCTTT. This encodes CANSLTRRLSTEAFF. Variable domain in full (rest from reference TRBV7-3 and TRBJ1-1): GAGVSQTPSNKVTEKGKYVELRCDPISGHTALYWYRQSLGQGPEFLIYFQGTGAADDSGLPNDRFFAVRPEGSVSTLKIQRTERGDSAVYLCANSLTRRLSTEAFFGQGTRLTVV.

This CDR3 reads CSVGPSGGTSGNSYEQYF. In nucleotides, the CDR3 is TGCAGCGTTGGTCCCTCCGGGGGGACTAGCGGGAACTCCTACGAGCAGTACTTC. The chain couples TRBV29-1 to TRBJ2-7, with TRBD2 identical over 13 bases. From germline, CDR1 is SQVTM and CDR2 ANQGSEA. The CDR3 extends over 18 amino acids. Unmatched junction bases numbered 12, after V lost 4 bases and J lost 0 bases.

This clonotype occurred many times. The J gene is TRBJ1-2, the V gene TRBV6-1; the D is unclear. The CDR3 totals 13 residues. The V end was cut by 3 bases, the J end by 8 bases, with 13 bases between. Germline CDR1 is MNHNS and CDR2 is SASEGT. In nucleotides, the CDR3 is TGTGCCAGCAGTGATAACCGTCGCTGGGGCTACACCTTC. Its translation is CASSDNRRWGYTF.

There are many counts of this clonotype. This chain connects TRBV5-1 to TRBJ2-1; 9 bases line up with TRBD1. The V and J ends lost 3 bases and 4 bases, in that order; junction bases with no gene match: 5. Germline CDR1 is SGHRS and CDR2 is YFSETQ. The CDR3 runs 15 residues. CDR3 amino acids: CASSWDRVEYNEQFF. The CDR3 DNA sequence: TGCGCCAGCAGCTGGGACAGGGTTGAATACAATGAGCAGTTCTTC.

This clonotype was seen many times. V is TRBV3-1 and J is TRBJ2-2; D is unclear. Trimming took 1 base from V and 5 from J, leaving 11 bases between them. Germline CDR1 is LGHDT and CDR2 is YNNKEL (reference sequence). This CDR3 comprises 15 residues. CDR3 coding DNA: TGTGCCAGCAGCCAAGTCGTCAGAGTAACCGGGGAGCTGTTTTTT. Its protein is CASSQVVRVTGELFF.

The CDR3 DNA follows: TGTGCCAGCAGCAAGGGACTAGCGGGAGTGGGTTCCTACGAGCAGTACTTC. Its translation: CASSKGLAGVGSYEQYF. The J gene is TRBJ2-7, the V gene TRBV13; TRBD2 aligns across 14 bases. CDR1 is PRHDT and CDR2 is FYEKMQ in the germline V gene (reference sequence). V lost 5 bases to trimming and J lost 1 base; unmatched junction nucleotides: 7. The CDR3 is made up of 17 amino acids. Full variable domain (remainder filled in from reference TRBV13 and TRBJ2-7): AAGVIQSPRHLIKEKRETATLKCYPIPRHDTVYWYQQGPGQDPQFLISFYEKMQSDKGSIPDRFSAQQFSDYHSELNMSSLELGDSALYFCASSKGLAGVGSYEQYFGPGTRLTVT.

The chain's CDR3 is CASGDRPGSGMNIQYF. In DNA, the CDR3 is TGTGCCAGCGGGGACAGGCCAGGGAGTGGCATGAACATTCAGTACTTC. The rearrangement links TRBV19 to TRBJ2-4; 8 positions agree with TRBD1. This CDR3 is built from 16 residues. Germline CDR1 and CDR2: LNHDA and SQIVND (reference sequence). Trimming at V came to 9 bases and at J to 7 bases, leaving 17 bases not matched to a gene. The whole variable domain, filled in from reference TRBV19 and TRBJ2-4, reads DGGITQSPKYLFRKEGQNVTLSCEQNLNHDAMYWYRQDPGQGLRLIYYSQIVNDFQKGDIAEGYSVSREKKESFPLTVTSAQKNPTAFYLCASGDRPGSGMNIQYFGAGTRLSVL.

This clonotype was counted at least ten times. The V call is TRBV7-6, the J call TRBJ2-1; TRBD2 is a possible D gene (6 bases). Trimming cost V 7 bases and J 8 bases, with 18 bases left between them. The length of the CDR3 is 14 residues. Per germline, CDR1 SGHVS and CDR2 FNYEAQ. The CDR3 loop reads CASIPAGTSHEQFF. CDR3 coding DNA: TGTGCCAGCATACCGGCCGGGACTTCCCATGAGCAGTTCTTC.

This clonotype was seen many times. The chain is built from TRBV6-1 and TRBJ1-5, with unresolved D. Germline CDR1 is MNHNS and CDR2 is SASEGT. This CDR3 has 14 amino acids. Trimming removed 3 bases from V and 0 bases from J, with 6 bases in between. The CDR3 protein is CASSDRSSNQPQHF. CDR3 DNA: TGTGCCAGCAGTGATAGGAGTAGCAATCAGCCCCAGCATTTT.

The chain employs TRBV11-2 and TRBJ2-1; 9 positions match TRBD1. The CDR3 spans 16 residues. Per the germline V gene, CDR1 is SGHAT and CDR2 is FQNNGV. The trim removed 2 bases at V and 4 bases at J, leaving 6 bases unmatched. The CDR3 reads CASSLIGTGMYNEQFF. The CDR3, as DNA: TGTGCCAGCAGCTTAATCGGGACAGGGATGTACAATGAGCAGTTCTTC.